Listed below are T cell receptor beta chains from one sample, sequenced in a study of shared clonotypes between healthy human individuals. Using immunoSEQ multiplex PCR, the repertoire was profiled, and TCRdb retains in-frame clones only, with some absent. The sample shows roughly 2.4 million clones, 95% of them seen only once. Sequenced material: naive CD4+ T cells sorted from blood. The receptors shown here come from a man aged 18 to 30 in good health. Each CDR3 is given with its conserved first and last residue. A D gene is named only where the DNA matches it firmly. Some rows have no size entry. The others give once, few or many, or a class for an expanded clone.

>-|TRBV2|-|TRBJ1-5
CASSRESNQPQHF
TGTGCCAGCTCAAGGGAGTCCAATCAGCCCCAGCATTTT
>-|TRBV7-8|-|TRBJ2-5
CASSLRKETQYF
TGTGCCAGCAGCTTGCGAAAAGAGACCCAGTACTTC
>-|TRBV7-9|-|TRBJ1-4
CASSSLRWIEGQKLFF
TGTGCCAGCAGCTCGTTACGTTGGATAGAGGGCCAAAAACTGTTTTTT
>TRBD2|TRBV4-1|once|TRBJ2-2
CASSQDSSGRVGELFF
TGCGCCAGCAGCCAAGATTCTAGCGGGAGGGTCGGGGAGCTGTTTTTT
>-|TRBV6-4|-|TRBJ2-2
CASSEGTGELFF
TGTGCCAGCAGTGAGGGAACCGGGGAGCTGTTTTTT
>-|TRBV28|-|TRBJ1-4
CASSTRTDEKLFF
TGTGCCAGCAGTACCCGCACGGATGAAAAACTGTTTTTT
>-|TRBV19|once|TRBJ1-1
CASSKSPTVLNTEAFF
TGTGCCAGTAGTAAAAGCCCAACGGTGCTAAACACTGAAGCTTTCTTT
>-|TRBV5-6|-|TRBJ2-5
CASSLSGAETQYF
TGTGCCAGCAGCTTGTCGGGGGCAGAGACCCAGTACTTC
>-|TRBV19|-|TRBJ2-3
CASSIAGTLTDTQYF
TGTGCCAGTAGTATAGCTGGAACTCTAACAGATACGCAGTATTTT
>-|TRBV27|-|TRBJ2-3
CASSFRQGLRGDTQYF
TGTGCCAGCAGTTTTCGACAGGGTCTGCGGGGAGATACGCAGTATTTT
>TRBD2|TRBV5-1|-|TRBJ2-5
CASKSLAGAETQYF
TGCGCCAGCAAATCCCTAGCGGGAGCCGAGACCCAGTACTTC
>-|TRBV5-4|-|TRBJ2-7
CASSAGSSYEQYF
TGTGCCAGCAGCGCCGGTTCCTCCTACGAGCAGTACTTC
>TRBD1|TRBV19|-|TRBJ2-7
CASSQRPWTGRGTYEQYF
TGTGCCAGTAGCCAACGACCCTGGACAGGGCGCGGGACCTACGAGCAGTACTTC
>-|TRBV10-1|-|TRBJ1-1
CASSGQGNTEAFF
TGCGCCAGCAGTGGCCAGGGGAACACTGAAGCTTTCTTT
>-|TRBV2|-|TRBJ2-7
CASSSDLPYEQYF
TGTGCCAGCAGTTCAGACCTCCCCTACGAGCAGTACTTC
>TRBD1|TRBV10-3|once|TRBJ1-5
CAIQGGPEQHF
TGTGCCATCCAAGGGGGCCCGGAACAGCATTTT
>TRBD1|TRBV6-1|-|TRBJ2-3
CASSGDRGDTQYF
TGTGCCAGCAGTGGGGACAGGGGGGATACGCAGTATTTT
>-|TRBV19|-|TRBJ1-5
CASSPQGGQPQHF
TGTGCCAGTAGCCCACAGGGAGGGCAGCCCCAGCATTTT
>-|TRBV28|-|TRBJ2-6
CASSLWGSSGANVLTF
TGTGCCAGCAGTTTGTGGGGCAGCTCTGGGGCCAACGTCCTGACTTTC
>TRBD2|TRBV10-1|-|TRBJ2-7
CASSAAGGPYEQYF
TGCGCCAGCAGTGCTGCGGGGGGACCCTACGAGCAGTACTTC